The sample holds a few counts of the clone carrying this T cell receptor beta chain. In assigning cohorts, the study relied on participant-reported clinical history. In the original workflow: Reference gene primer amplification gave nucleated cell count estimates. Some clones are missing from TCRdb's copy, which holds only in-frame ones; the method was immunoSEQ multiplex PCR. V, J and clone size are taken as reported in that table, and D and trimming were inferred from the DNA itself. The table records approximately 250,000 clones, about 87% of them present only once. CDR3 length equals 12 residues. V was clipped by 9 bases and J by 5 bases, with 14 bases between them. From germline, CDR1 is SGHRS and CDR2 YFSETQ. The data originate from a study of blood T cell repertoires in COVID-19. Study-wide context: Researchers got acute and convalescent COVID-19 samples from the United States, Italy and Spain. PBMCs, B-cell-depleted T cells, or T cells provided the cDNA or gDNA that made up the material.

This rearrangement joins TRBV5-1 to TRBJ1-1; TRBD1 might be the D (6 bases). The clonotype was recovered from a woman aged 40 to 50 with acute COVID-19. The sample consisted of PBMCs or T cells enriched from blood (not recorded which). Here the CDR3 DNA reads TGCGCCAACTCAGACAGGTCGACTGAAGCTTTCTTT. Translated: CANSDRSTEAFF. Variable domain in full (rest from reference TRBV5-1 and TRBJ1-1): KAGVTQTPRYLIKTRGQQVTLSCSPISGHRSVSWYQQTPGQGLQFLFEYFSETQRNKGNFPGRFSGRQFSNSRSEMNVSTLELGDSALYLCANSDRSTEAFFGQGTRLTVV.